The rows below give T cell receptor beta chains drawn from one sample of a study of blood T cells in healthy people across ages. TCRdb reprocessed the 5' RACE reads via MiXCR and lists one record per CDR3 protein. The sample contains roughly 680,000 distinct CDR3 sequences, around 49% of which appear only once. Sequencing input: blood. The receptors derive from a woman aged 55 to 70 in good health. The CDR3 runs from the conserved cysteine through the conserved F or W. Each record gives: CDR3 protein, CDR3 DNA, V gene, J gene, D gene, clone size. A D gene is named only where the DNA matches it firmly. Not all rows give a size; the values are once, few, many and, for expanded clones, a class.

cdr3_aa: CASSLGTPTSGYTDTQYF
cdr3_nt: TGCGCCAGCAGCTTGGGAACGCCGACTAGCGGATACACAGATACGCAGTATTTT
v_call: TRBV5-1
j_call: TRBJ2-3
d_call: TRBD2
clone_size: few

cdr3_aa: CATSDPGTGSYEQYF
cdr3_nt: TGTGCCACCAGTGATCCCGGGACAGGCTCCTACGAGCAGTACTTC
v_call: TRBV24-1
j_call: TRBJ2-7
d_call: TRBD1
clone_size: .

cdr3_aa: CASSQVQRRQGARGYTF
cdr3_nt: TGTGCCAGCAGCCAAGTCCAAAGGAGACAGGGGGCTCGTGGCTACACCTTC
v_call: TRBV3-1
j_call: TRBJ1-2
d_call: TRBD1
clone_size: .

cdr3_aa: CASSWAGTSPGGEQYF
cdr3_nt: TGTGCCAGCAGTTGGGCCGGGACTAGCCCTGGGGGTGAGCAGTACTTC
v_call: TRBV27
j_call: TRBJ2-5
d_call: TRBD2
clone_size: few

cdr3_aa: CSARRMGGGVNEQYF
cdr3_nt: TGCAGTGCTAGACGCATGGGCGGGGGCGTCAACGAGCAGTACTTC
v_call: TRBV20-1
j_call: TRBJ2-7
d_call: .
clone_size: few

cdr3_aa: CASTTDTQYF
cdr3_nt: TGTGCCAGCACCACAGATACGCAGTATTTT
v_call: TRBV28
j_call: TRBJ2-3
d_call: .
clone_size: .

cdr3_aa: CASSQEGLPGDTQYF
cdr3_nt: TGCGCCAGCAGCCAAGAGGGACTGCCCGGAGATACGCAGTATTTT
v_call: TRBV4-3
j_call: TRBJ2-3
d_call: .
clone_size: .

cdr3_aa: CASSFAVRDYEQYF
cdr3_nt: TGTGCCAGCAGTTTTGCGGTCAGGGACTACGAGCAGTACTTC
v_call: TRBV28
j_call: TRBJ2-7
d_call: .
clone_size: .

cdr3_aa: CASIRGAGGVNTQYF
cdr3_nt: TGTGCCAGCATTAGAGGAGCGGGAGGAGTGAATACGCAGTATTTT
v_call: TRBV12-3/TRBV12-4
j_call: TRBJ2-3
d_call: TRBD2
clone_size: .

cdr3_aa: CASRKTSGNYNEQFF
cdr3_nt: TGTGCCAGCAGAAAAACTAGCGGGAACTACAATGAGCAGTTCTTC
v_call: TRBV6-5
j_call: TRBJ2-1
d_call: TRBD2
clone_size: .

cdr3_aa: CSVEDPFTINEQFF
cdr3_nt: TGCAGCGTTGAAGATCCCTTTACGATTAATGAGCAGTTCTTC
v_call: TRBV29-1
j_call: TRBJ2-1
d_call: .
clone_size: many

cdr3_aa: CSATPSERGGTQYF
cdr3_nt: TGCAGTGCTACCCCTAGTGAAAGAGGGGGTACGCAGTATTTT
v_call: TRBV20-1
j_call: TRBJ2-3
d_call: .
clone_size: .

cdr3_aa: CAWSVRREETQYF
cdr3_nt: TGTGCCTGGAGTGTAAGGCGGGAAGAGACCCAGTACTTC
v_call: TRBV30
j_call: TRBJ2-5
d_call: .
clone_size: once

cdr3_aa: CASSVGTDEQFF
cdr3_nt: TGTGCCAGCAGCGTGGGGACTGATGAGCAGTTCTTC
v_call: TRBV11-2
j_call: TRBJ2-1
d_call: .
clone_size: many

cdr3_aa: CSINKGLAGSYEQYF
cdr3_nt: TGCAGCATAAATAAAGGACTAGCGGGCTCCTACGAGCAGTACTTC
v_call: TRBV29-1
j_call: TRBJ2-7
d_call: TRBD2
clone_size: .

cdr3_aa: CASSQDEGGSNEQFF
cdr3_nt: TGTGCCAGCAGCCAAGATGAGGGAGGGTCCAATGAGCAGTTCTTC
v_call: TRBV3-1
j_call: TRBJ2-1
d_call: TRBD2
clone_size: few

cdr3_aa: CASRAWLPVDTQYF
cdr3_nt: TGTGCCAGCAGGGCGTGGCTACCGGTGGATACGCAGTATTTT
v_call: TRBV28
j_call: TRBJ2-3
d_call: .
clone_size: many

cdr3_aa: CAWSVVEKLFF
cdr3_nt: TGTGCCTGGAGTGTAGTGGAAAAACTGTTTTTT
v_call: TRBV30
j_call: TRBJ1-4
d_call: .
clone_size: few

cdr3_aa: CASRSLNTEAFF
cdr3_nt: TGTGCCAGCAGGTCTTTGAACACTGAAGCTTTCTTT
v_call: TRBV27
j_call: TRBJ1-1
d_call: .
clone_size: .

cdr3_aa: CATSRGVGYGYTF
cdr3_nt: TGTGCCACCAGCAGGGGAGTAGGCTATGGCTACACCTTC
v_call: TRBV10-3
j_call: TRBJ1-2
d_call: .
clone_size: few

cdr3_aa: CASSLTPLEAFF
cdr3_nt: TGTGCCAGCAGTTTAACCCCTCTTGAAGCTTTCTTT
v_call: TRBV28
j_call: TRBJ1-1
d_call: .
clone_size: .

cdr3_aa: CSAIRQYNPPQHF
cdr3_nt: TGCAGTGCTATTCGACAGTATAATCCGCCCCAGCATTTT
v_call: TRBV20-1
j_call: TRBJ1-5
d_call: .
clone_size: .

cdr3_aa: CSVPGVSTDTQYF
cdr3_nt: TGCAGTGTCCCCGGGGTTAGCACAGATACGCAGTATTTT
v_call: TRBV20-1
j_call: TRBJ2-3
d_call: .
clone_size: few

cdr3_aa: CASSQAMVGTQYF
cdr3_nt: TGTGCCAGCAGCCAAGCGATGGTAGGGACCCAGTACTTC
v_call: TRBV3-1
j_call: TRBJ2-5
d_call: .
clone_size: few

cdr3_aa: CAGKRDINYGYTF
cdr3_nt: TGTGCCGGCAAACGGGACATTAACTATGGCTACACCTTC
v_call: TRBV12-3/TRBV12-4
j_call: TRBJ1-2
d_call: .
clone_size: once